This T cell receptor beta chain appears in the sequencing data of a study of blood T cell repertoires in COVID-19. The assay was immunoSEQ multiplex PCR, and TCRdb's table has in-frame clones only and misses some. Of 100,000 to 150,000 clones listed, 84% are singletons. Germline V gene sequence: CDR1 SEHNR, CDR2 FQNEAQ (reference sequence). V gave up 5 bases and J gave up 4 bases; unmatched junction bases: 13. The CDR3 has 17 amino acids. The sample consisted of peripheral blood. The receptor's source is a woman aged 80 or older with acute or convalescent COVID-19. V gene TRBV7-9 combines with J gene TRBJ1-4; 7 bases are shared with TRBD1. This chain's CDR3 is CASSPSRDSTYNEKLFF. The DNA for the CDR3 is TGTGCCAGCAGCCCCTCCCGGGACAGCACCTATAATGAAAAACTGTTTTTT.